Following are 11 T cell receptor beta chains from one sample sequenced in a study of T-cell memory formation after mild COVID-19. TCRdb re-derived calls from the 5' RACE reads in MiXCR, one entry per CDR3 protein. The sample consists of 240,000 or so distinct CDR3 sequences, 8.5% to 9.5% of them appearing once. The specimen sequenced was PBMCs or a T cell subset sorted from them (not recorded which). Source of these receptors: a young man who had mild COVID-19 (a few samples of this study predate the infection). Cell type and time point are not known.

The J gene is TRBJ2-7, the V gene TRBV7-9; 8 bases align to TRBD1. The ends lost 4 bases at V and 6 bases at J; junction bases unmatched: 5. CDR1 SEHNR and CDR2 FQNEAQ come from the germline V gene (reference sequence). The CDR3 is 13 amino acids. CDR3 residues: CASSYGQGFEQYF. The CDR3 nucleotides are TGTGCCAGCAGCTACGGACAGGGTTTCGAGCAGTACTTC.

The chain combines TRBV9 with TRBJ2-3; the D gene could be TRBD1 or TRBD2 (6 bases each). V lost 0 bases to trimming and J lost 4 bases, with 9 bases between them. This CDR3 has 14 amino acids. Germline-derived CDR1 and CDR2 are SGDLS and YYNGEE. The CDR3 bases are TGTGCCAGCAGCGTAGACGGGGGCTCAGATACGCAGTATTTT. This codes for CASSVDGGSDTQYF.

There are a few counts of this clonotype. The conserved closing phenylalanine or tryptophan is absent in this CDR3, likely reflecting a read error. This rearrangement joins TRBV10-3 to TRBJ2-4, with D possibly being TRBD1 or TRBD2 (5 bases each). The CDR3 totals 13 residues. Trimming shortened V by 5 bases and J by 7 bases, and 12 bases separated the two germline ends. Germline CDR1 is ENHRY and CDR2 is SYGVKD. The CDR3 sequence: CAISPGTGNIQYL. CDR3 nucleotide sequence: TGTGCCATCAGTCCCGGGACGGGGAACATTCAGTACCTC.

V usage is TRBV2 and J usage is TRBJ2-5, with no clear D. The CDR3 is 13 residues long. Trimming removed 5 bases at V and 5 bases at J, with 12 bases between. Germline CDR1 is SNHLY and CDR2 is FYNNEI. This CDR3 reads CASSNSARETQYF. CDR3 sequence (DNA): TGTGCCAGCAGTAACTCCGCGCGGGAGACCCAGTACTTC.

This clonotype was recorded many times. This sequence joins TRBV5-1 and TRBJ2-5; unclear D gene. The germline V gene has CDR1 SGHRS and CDR2 YFSETQ. Between the trimmed V and J ends, which lost 7 bases and 2 bases, there was a span of 12 bases. This CDR3 spans 13 amino acids. Here the CDR3 reads CASAPRPQETQYF. The CDR3 coding sequence is TGCGCCAGCGCCCCCCGTCCACAAGAGACCCAGTACTTC.

The gene calls are TRBV4-1 and TRBJ2-5; D is possibly TRBD2 (5 bases). The germline gives CDR1 MGHRA, CDR2 YSYEKL. This CDR3 is built from 14 residues. Trimming pared 1 base from V and 5 bases from J, leaving 11 bases between. This CDR3 reads CASSQGPGGETQYF. The CDR3 region has the DNA TGCGCCAGCAGCCAAGGGCCGGGCGGGGAGACCCAGTACTTC.

The table lists this clonotype with many counts. The CDR3 is CSGSDGSRNYGYTF. The CDR3 DNA follows: TGCAGTGGCTCAGACGGAAGTAGAAACTATGGCTACACCTTC. The chain joins TRBV20-1 to TRBJ1-2; D is unclear. With 7 bases removed from V and 2 bases from J, the gap between germline ends came to 17 bases. This CDR3 has 14 amino acids. The V gene's germline CDR1 is DFQATT and CDR2 SNEGSKA (reference sequence).

This clonotype was seen a handful of times. The chain recombines TRBV25-1 with TRBJ2-7; weak D call: TRBD1 (6 bases). CDR3 size: 17 residues. The V end lost 6 bases, the J end lost 6 bases, and 27 bases lay between the germline ends. Germline values: CDR1 MGHDK, CDR2 SYGVNS. CDR3 residues: CASSPPPGTLLPFEQYF. The CDR3 DNA reads TGTGCCAGCAGCCCCCCTCCCGGGACATTACTCCCCTTCGAGCAGTACTTC.

This clonotype was seen a few times. This chain joins TRBV18 and TRBJ1-4; 9 bases agree with TRBD1. Germline loops: CDR1 KGHSH, CDR2 LQKENI. CDR3 length: 17 amino acids. The ends lost 4 bases at V and 6 bases at J; junction bases unmatched: 12. The CDR3 loop reads CASSLITPGTGYEKLFF. The CDR3 DNA reads as TGTGCCAGCTCACTAATTACCCCCGGGACAGGGTATGAAAAACTGTTTTTT.

This clonotype was detected a few times. V usage is TRBV23-1 and J usage is TRBJ2-7; D may be TRBD1 (5 bases). TRBV23-1 is treated as an ORF (open reading frame) with a function not yet certain. There are 12 residues in the CDR3. The germline V and J ends were trimmed by 2 bases and 7 bases, with 9 bases remaining between them. CDR3 coding DNA: TGCGCCAGCAGTCAAGCAGGGCTGGAGCAGTACTTC. This translates into CASSQAGLEQYF.

The J gene is TRBJ1-4, the V gene TRBV7-2, with D unclear. Per the germline V gene, CDR1 is SGHTA and CDR2 is FQGNSA. CDR3 size: 15 residues. Between the trimmed V and J ends, which lost 4 bases and 7 bases, there was a span of 16 bases. The CDR3 is CASSSWEVPSEKLFF. The CDR3 region has the DNA TGTGCCAGCAGCTCCTGGGAGGTCCCGTCTGAAAAACTGTTTTTT.